The 7 T cell receptor beta chains in this list originate from one sample, sequenced in a study of blood T cell repertoires in COVID-19 (dated by TCRdb to 2020 to 2022). The library was generated by the immunoSEQ multiplex PCR assay. What TCRdb holds here is the immuneACCESS table cut down to in-frame rearrangements. Part of the clones is not present; checked against another copy, under half of the missing clones reflect an unresolved V gene, and the others are unexplained. This sample gives fewer than 150,000 clones in total; over 65% of them show up just once. The top ten clonotypes cover around 5.9% of the sample. The sequencing input was peripheral blood. The source of these receptors is a man in his 70s with acute or convalescent COVID-19.

The chain combines TRBV7-9 with TRBJ2-1, with D possibly matching TRBD1 (5 bases). This CDR3 is 13 amino acids long. V dropped 7 bases and J dropped 4 bases, with 11 bases sitting between them. From germline, CDR1 is SEHNR and CDR2 FQNEAQ (reference sequence). CDR3 nucleotide sequence: TGTGCCAGCACCCCTGACAGATACAATGAGCAGTTCTTC. Amino acid sequence: CASTPDRYNEQFF.

This chain uses TRBV9 with TRBJ1-5, with D unclear. This CDR3 region has 15 residues. Germline CDR1 and CDR2: SGDLS and YYNGEE. V was cut by 0 bases and J by 11 bases, with 18 bases left in between. DNA for the CDR3: TGTGCCAGCAGCGTAGACCCCTTCACCGAAGAGGCCCAGCATTTT. This gives the protein CASSVDPFTEEAQHF.

The chain uses TRBV7-2 and TRBJ1-5; the match to TRBD1 covers 7 bases. The V and J ends lost 4 bases and 4 bases, in that order; junction bases with no gene match: 7. Germline V gene lookup returns CDR1 SGHTA and CDR2 FQGNSA. This CDR3 is 15 amino acids long. The DNA for the CDR3 is TGTGCCAGCAGCTCGGGTACAGGGGCGAATCAGCCCCAGCATTTT. It translates to CASSSGTGANQPQHF.

CDR3 nucleotide sequence: TGTGCCAGCAGTGGGGGCCTTAACTATGGCTACACCTTC. Residues: CASSGGLNYGYTF. V gene TRBV2 combines with J gene TRBJ1-2, with a weak D call TRBD1 (5 bases). Per the germline V gene, CDR1 is SNHLY and CDR2 is FYNNEI. The CDR3 is 13 residues long. V lost 4 bases to trimming and J lost 1 base, with 7 bases between them.

This chain joins TRBV2 and TRBJ2-7; perhaps TRBD2 as D (6 bases). The CDR3 consists of 14 residues. V shed 3 bases and J shed 6 bases, with 15 bases lying between them. The germline CDR1 and CDR2 sequences are SNHLY and FYNNEI. The CDR3 DNA sequence: TGTGCCAGCAGTGACCGGACTACGGTTCGCGAGCAGTACTTC. It specifies CASSDRTTVREQYF.

This chain connects TRBV6-5 to TRBJ1-6, with a tentative D call TRBD1 (5 bases). CDR1 is MNHEY and CDR2 is SVGAGI in the germline V gene. V lost 4 bases and J 7 bases, leaving 14 bases between the germline ends. This CDR3 is 15 amino acids long. The CDR3 region is CASSSKTALNSPLHF. The CDR3 region has the DNA TGTGCCAGCAGTTCCAAGACAGCTTTAAATTCACCCCTCCACTTT.

The V gene is TRBV5-4, the J gene TRBJ2-7; a weak D match, TRBD2 (5 bases). V lost 5 bases to trimming and J lost 3 bases, with 9 bases between them. From germline, CDR1 is SGHNT and CDR2 YYREEE (reference sequence). This CDR3 is built from 12 residues. The CDR3 protein is CASSLDYYEQYF. In DNA, the CDR3 is TGTGCCAGCAGTCTCGACTACTACGAGCAGTACTTC.